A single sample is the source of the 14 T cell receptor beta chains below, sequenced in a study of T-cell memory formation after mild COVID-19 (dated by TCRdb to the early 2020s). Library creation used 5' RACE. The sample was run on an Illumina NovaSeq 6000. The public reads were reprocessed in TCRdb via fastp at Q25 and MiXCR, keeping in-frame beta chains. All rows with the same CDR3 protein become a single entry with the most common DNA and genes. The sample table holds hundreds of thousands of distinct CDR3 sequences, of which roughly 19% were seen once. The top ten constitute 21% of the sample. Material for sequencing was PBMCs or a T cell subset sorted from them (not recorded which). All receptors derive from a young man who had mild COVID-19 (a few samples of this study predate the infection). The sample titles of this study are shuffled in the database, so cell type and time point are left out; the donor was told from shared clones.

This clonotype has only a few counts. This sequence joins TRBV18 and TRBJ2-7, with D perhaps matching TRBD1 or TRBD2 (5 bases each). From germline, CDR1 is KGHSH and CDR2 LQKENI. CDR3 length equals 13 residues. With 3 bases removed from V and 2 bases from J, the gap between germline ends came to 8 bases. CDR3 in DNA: TGTGCCAGCTCACCGGGGGAGACCTACGAGCAGTACGTC. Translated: CASSPGETYEQYV.

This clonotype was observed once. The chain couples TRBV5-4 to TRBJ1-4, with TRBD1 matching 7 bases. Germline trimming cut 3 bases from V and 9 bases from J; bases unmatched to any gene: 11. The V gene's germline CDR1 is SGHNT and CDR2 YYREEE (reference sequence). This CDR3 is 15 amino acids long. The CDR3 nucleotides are TGTGCCAGCAGCTGGAAAGGGGGCCCCGACCAAAAACTGTTTTTT. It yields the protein CASSWKGGPDQKLFF.

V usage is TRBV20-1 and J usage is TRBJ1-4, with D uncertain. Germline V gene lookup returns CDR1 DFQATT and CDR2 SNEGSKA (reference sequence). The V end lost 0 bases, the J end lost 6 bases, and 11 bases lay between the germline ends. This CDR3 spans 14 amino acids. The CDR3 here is CSARDSWLDEKLFF. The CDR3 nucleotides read TGCAGTGCTAGAGATAGTTGGTTAGATGAAAAACTGTTTTTT.

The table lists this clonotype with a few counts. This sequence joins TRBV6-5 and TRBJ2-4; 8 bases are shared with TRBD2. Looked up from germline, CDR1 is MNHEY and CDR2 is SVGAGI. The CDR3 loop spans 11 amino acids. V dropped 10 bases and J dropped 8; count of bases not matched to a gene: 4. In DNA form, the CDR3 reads TGTGCCACGCGGGGGGCTTACATTCAGTACTTC. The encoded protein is CATRGAYIQYF.

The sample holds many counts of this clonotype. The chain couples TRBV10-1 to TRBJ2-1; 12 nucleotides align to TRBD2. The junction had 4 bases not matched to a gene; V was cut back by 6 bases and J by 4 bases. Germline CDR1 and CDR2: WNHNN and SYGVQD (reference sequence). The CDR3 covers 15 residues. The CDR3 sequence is CASSPGLAGYNEQFF. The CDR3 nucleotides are TGCGCCAGCAGCCCCGGACTAGCGGGGTACAATGAGCAGTTCTTC.

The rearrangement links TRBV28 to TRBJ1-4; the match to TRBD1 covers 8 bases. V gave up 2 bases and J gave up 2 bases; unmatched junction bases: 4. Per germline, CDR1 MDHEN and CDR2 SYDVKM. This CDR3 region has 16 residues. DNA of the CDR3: TGTGCCAGCAGTTTACCCAGACAGGGGACTAATGAAAAACTGTTTTTT. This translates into CASSLPRQGTNEKLFF.

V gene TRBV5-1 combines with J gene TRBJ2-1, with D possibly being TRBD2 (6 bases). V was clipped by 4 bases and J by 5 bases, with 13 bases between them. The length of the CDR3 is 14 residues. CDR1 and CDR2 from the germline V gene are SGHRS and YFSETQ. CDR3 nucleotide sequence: TGCGCCAGCAGCCGGGGGACTTACAACAATGAGCAGTTCTTC. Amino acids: CASSRGTYNNEQFF.

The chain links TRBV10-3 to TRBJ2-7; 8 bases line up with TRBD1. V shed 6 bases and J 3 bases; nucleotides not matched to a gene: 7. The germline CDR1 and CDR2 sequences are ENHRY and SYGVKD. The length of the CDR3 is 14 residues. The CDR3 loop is CAISPGTGGYEQYF. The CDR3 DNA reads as TGTGCCATCAGCCCCGGGACAGGTGGCTACGAGCAGTACTTC.

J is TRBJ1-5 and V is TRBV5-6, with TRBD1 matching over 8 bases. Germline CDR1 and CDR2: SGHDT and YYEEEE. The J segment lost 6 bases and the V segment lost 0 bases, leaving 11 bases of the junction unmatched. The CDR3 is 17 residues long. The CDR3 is CASSLAMGRGRSQPQHF. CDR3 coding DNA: TGTGCCAGCAGCTTGGCCATGGGCAGGGGGCGTAGTCAGCCCCAGCATTTT.

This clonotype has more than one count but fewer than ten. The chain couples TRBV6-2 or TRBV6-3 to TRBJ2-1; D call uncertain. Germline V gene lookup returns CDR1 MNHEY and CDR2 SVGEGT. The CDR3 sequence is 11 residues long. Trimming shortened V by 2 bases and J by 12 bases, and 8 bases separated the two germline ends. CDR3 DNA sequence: TGTGCCAGCAGTTACAAGCTGGCGCAGTTCTTC. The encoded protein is CASSYKLAQFF.

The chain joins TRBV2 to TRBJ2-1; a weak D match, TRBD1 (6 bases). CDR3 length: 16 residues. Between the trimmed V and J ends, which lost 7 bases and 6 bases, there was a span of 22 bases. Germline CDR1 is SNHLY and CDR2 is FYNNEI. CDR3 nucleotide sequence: TGTGCCAGCACCCGACCCGCGTGGGGGCAATCCAATGAGCAGTTCTTC. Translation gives CASTRPAWGQSNEQFF.

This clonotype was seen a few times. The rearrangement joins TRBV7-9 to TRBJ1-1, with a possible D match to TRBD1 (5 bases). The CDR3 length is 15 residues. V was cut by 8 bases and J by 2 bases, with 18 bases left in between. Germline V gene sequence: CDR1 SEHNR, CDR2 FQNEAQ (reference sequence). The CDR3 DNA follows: TGTGCCAGCGGGGGAGGGTACGTTGCCAACACTGAAGCTTTCTTT. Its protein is CASGGGYVANTEAFF.

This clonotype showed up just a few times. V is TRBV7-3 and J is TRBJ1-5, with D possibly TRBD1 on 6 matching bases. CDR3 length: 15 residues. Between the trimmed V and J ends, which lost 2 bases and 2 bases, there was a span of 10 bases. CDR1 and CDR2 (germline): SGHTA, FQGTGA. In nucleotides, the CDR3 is TGTGCCAGCAGCTTACGCCCAGGGGGCAATCAGCCCCAGCATTTT. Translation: CASSLRPGGNQPQHF.

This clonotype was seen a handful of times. The CDR3 DNA follows: TGCGCCAGCAGCTCTCCCCTCTTACAGGGGGCGCCGGACACTGAAGCTTTCTTT. Translating gives CASSSPLLQGAPDTEAFF. V gene TRBV5-1 combines with J gene TRBJ1-1; TRBD1 agrees at 9 bases. Trimming cost V 3 bases and J 3 bases; bases outside gene matches: 15. The CDR3 runs 18 residues. Germline values: CDR1 SGHRS, CDR2 YFSETQ.